This T cell receptor beta chain was found in a study of cytotoxic CD8 clonotypes in ibrutinib-treated CLL. Background on the study: Across the patients, about a dozen were relapsed/refractory, about 15 treatment-naive and 17 to 18 IGHV unmutated. Samples averaged approximately 260,000 productive templates and more than 85,000 productive rearrangements.

Broader study findings: On treatment, the uncommon public clonotypes contracted or remained stable. The study found baseline clonality above age-matched healthy donors, tracking circulating CD8+ T-cell counts.

TCRdb keeps only in-frame clones here, not all; method: immunoSEQ multiplex PCR. The table shows about 130,000 clones, with 75% to 80% occurring only once. The CDR3 contains 13 residues. Germline CDR1 KGHSH, CDR2 LQKENI. Concerning this clone itself: The antigen is unknown. Germline and junction disagree at one end, which may indicate a read error.

The chain has TRBV18 and TRBJ1-3; the D is unclear. The source of this sequence is a human donor with chronic lymphocytic leukemia. Sequenced material: PBMCs, taken after 24 months of ibrutinib treatment. The CDR3 nucleotides read TGTGCCAGCTCTCCGGGCCTCGGAAGCACCATATATTTT. Translating it yields CASSPGLGSTIYF.